Listed here are 14 T cell receptor beta chains from one sample, sequenced in a study of T-cell reconstitution after alpha-beta-depleted transplantation in children. The library targeted TCRbeta and was prepared with unique molecular identifiers. MiXCR, run by TCRdb on the PCR reads, gives a single entry per CDR3 protein. The table lists about 830,000 distinct CDR3 sequences, less than 20% of them singletons, with under 6% in the top ten. The sample in question was PBMCs, mostly from graft donor cells, obtained 360 days after TCRalphabeta/CD19-depleted stem cell transplant. Receptors were obtained from a male patient under 18 who had a stem cell transplant for acute lymphoblastic leukemia, so the T cells may come from the graft donor.

This clonotype showed up just a few times. The gene calls are TRBV24-1 and TRBJ2-1, with D maybe TRBD2 (7 bases). The germline V gene has CDR1 KGHDR and CDR2 SFDVKD. CDR3 length: 15 residues. The V gene lost 9 bases and the J gene lost 6 bases, with 20 bases spanning the gap. CDR3 in DNA: TGTGCCACCCGTCGGAGGGGGGAGGGCTCCAATGAGCAGTTCTTC. Translating it yields CATRRRGEGSNEQFF.

The chain combines TRBV3-1 with TRBJ1-1; TRBD1 agrees at 10 bases. This CDR3 has 15 amino acids. Germline CDR1 LGHDT, CDR2 YNNKEL (reference sequence). The junction had 2 bases not matched to a gene; V was cut back by 1 base and J by 3 bases. The CDR3 here is CASSQGDRGDTEAFF. CDR3 DNA: TGTGCCAGCAGCCAAGGGGACAGGGGTGACACTGAAGCTTTCTTT.

This clonotype was seen more than once but under ten times. The chain couples TRBV29-1 to TRBJ1-2; D is ambiguous. The germline V and J ends were trimmed by 4 bases and 8 bases, with 14 bases remaining between them. CDR1 and CDR2 (germline): SQVTM, ANQGSEA. This CDR3 is 12 amino acids long. The CDR3 reads CSVAPAGAGYTF. The CDR3 region has the DNA TGCAGCGTTGCTCCGGCGGGTGCGGGCTACACCTTC.

There are a few counts of this clonotype. V and J are TRBV2 and TRBJ2-4; D tentatively fits TRBD1 or TRBD2 (5 bases each). Looked up from germline, CDR1 is SNHLY and CDR2 is FYNNEI. This CDR3 is built from 16 residues. Trimming shortened V by 9 bases and J by 0 bases, and 18 bases separated the two germline ends. The CDR3 nucleotides read TGTGCCAGTAATCGAATGGGGGACGTAGCCAAAAACATTCAGTACTTC. Amino acids: CASNRMGDVAKNIQYF.

V usage is TRBV7-6 and J usage is TRBJ1-4; possible D gene TRBD1, 5 bases. Trimming took 1 base from V and 8 from J, leaving 11 bases between them. Germline V CDR1 and CDR2: SGHVS, FNYEAQ. This CDR3 has 14 residues. CDR3: CASSLEWGDEKLFF. The CDR3 DNA reads as TGTGCCAGCAGCTTAGAGTGGGGGGACGAAAAACTGTTTTTT.

This sequence joins TRBV9 and TRBJ1-4; no reliable D call. The CDR3 contains 17 residues. Deletions cut 0 bases from V and 8 bases from J, with 20 bases between. Per germline, CDR1 SGDLS and CDR2 YYNGEE. DNA for the CDR3: TGTGCCAGCAGCGTAGAGGACCGAGCCTACGAGGAGGAAAAACTGTTTTTT. It encodes CASSVEDRAYEEEKLFF.

This clonotype was counted many times. The rearrangement joins TRBV24-1 to TRBJ2-1; the match to TRBD2 covers 7 bases. This CDR3 is built from 15 residues. The J segment lost 4 bases and the V segment lost 4 bases, leaving 6 bases of the junction unmatched. Germline V gene lookup returns CDR1 KGHDR and CDR2 SFDVKD. The CDR3 protein is CATSDTGLKYNEQFF. CDR3 nucleotide sequence: TGTGCCACCAGTGACACGGGACTAAAATACAATGAGCAGTTCTTC.

The V gene is TRBV27, the J gene TRBJ2-3, with 14 bases matching TRBD2. The CDR3 runs to 17 residues. The trim removed 5 bases at V and 6 bases at J, leaving 10 bases unmatched. The V gene's germline CDR1 is MNHEY and CDR2 SMNVEV (reference sequence). CDR3 in amino acids: CASSHRGGLAGVDTQYF. The CDR3 nucleotides are TGTGCCAGCAGTCATCGAGGGGGACTAGCGGGAGTCGATACGCAGTATTTT.

This chain connects TRBV7-9 to TRBJ2-5, with 7 bases fitting TRBD1. The CDR3 totals 15 residues. Per germline, CDR1 SEHNR and CDR2 FQNEAQ (reference sequence). V dropped 1 base and J dropped 7; count of bases not matched to a gene: 9. DNA for the CDR3: TGTGCCAGCAGCTTAGACCCTCAGGGGGTAACGACCCAGTACTTC. It translates to CASSLDPQGVTTQYF.

This sequence joins TRBV15 and TRBJ2-3, with a possible D match to TRBD2 (7 bases). The CDR3 loop spans 20 amino acids. CDR1 and CDR2 (germline): LNHNV, YYDKDF (reference sequence). V lost 0 bases to trimming and J lost 0 bases, with 22 bases between them. The CDR3 loop is CATSRDPGWGGDPSTDTQYF. CDR3 sequence (DNA): TGTGCCACCAGCAGAGATCCAGGATGGGGGGGCGACCCTAGCACAGATACGCAGTATTTT.

V usage is TRBV5-1 and J usage is TRBJ2-1; perhaps TRBD1 as D (5 bases). The CDR3 spans 16 residues. With 2 bases removed from V and 4 bases from J, the gap between germline ends came to 16 bases. Germline CDR1 SGHRS, CDR2 YFSETQ. This CDR3 is CASSLRRAPTYNEQFF. The CDR3 nucleotides are TGCGCCAGCAGCTTACGCAGGGCCCCGACGTACAATGAGCAGTTCTTC.

This chain joins TRBV10-3 and TRBJ2-2; D may match TRBD1 or TRBD2 (5 bases each). The ends were cut back, 0 bases at V and 3 bases at J, with 20 bases in the middle. The germline CDR1 and CDR2 sequences are ENHRY and SYGVKD. CDR3 length equals 19 residues. The CDR3 DNA sequence: TGTGCCATCAGTGAGTCGAAGGGGAGATCCCTTGGGGACACCGGGGAGCTGTTTTTT. This encodes CAISESKGRSLGDTGELFF.

The V call is TRBV12-5, the J call TRBJ2-1, with D unresolved. CDR3 length: 12 amino acids. V was clipped by 0 bases and J by 4 bases, with 1 base between them. CDR1 LGHNT and CDR2 FRNRAP come from the germline V gene. CDR3 in amino acids: CASGLVYNEQFF. CDR3 coding DNA: TGTGCTAGTGGTTTGGTATACAATGAGCAGTTCTTC. Full variable domain (rest looked up from reference TRBV12-5 and TRBJ2-1): DARVTQTPRHKVTEMGQEVTMRCQPILGHNTVFWYRQTMMQGLELLAYFRNRAPLDDSGMPKDRFSAEMPDATLATLKIQPSEPRDSAVYFCASGLVYNEQFFGPGTRLTVL.

This clonotype was detected only a few times. The rearrangement uses TRBV29-1 and TRBJ1-5, with D possibly being TRBD1 (6 bases). Germline V CDR1 and CDR2: SQVTM, ANQGSEA. The CDR3 is 13 residues long. The V end lost 4 bases, the J end lost 4 bases, and 11 bases lay between the germline ends. The CDR3 here is CSVGGQSNQPQHF. Here the CDR3 DNA reads TGCAGCGTTGGCGGACAGTCAAATCAGCCCCAGCATTTT.